This T cell receptor beta chain was observed in a study of blood T cell repertoires in COVID-19. Study-level background: Acute and convalescent COVID-19 samples came from the United States, Italy and Spain.

Study processing details: From reference gene primer amplification, estimates of nucleated cell counts were derived. Sequencing was performed with immunoSEQ multiplex PCR; in TCRdb, only in-frame clones are kept and a portion is missing. V and J calls and clone size follow that table, whereas D and trimming were derived from the DNA. This sample has 50,000 to 55,000 clones; around 86% occur once, and the top ten carry under 3.5%. The germline CDR1 and CDR2 sequences are SNHLY and FYNNEI. The V and J ends lost 6 bases and 10 bases respectively, with 19 bases between them. The CDR3 extends over 15 amino acids.

This chain links TRBV2 with TRBJ1-6; weak D call: TRBD1 (6 bases). Source material: peripheral blood. This TCR came from a man aged 80 or over with acute or convalescent COVID-19. The CDR3 DNA is TGTGCCAGCAGCCCCGAACAGGGTAGGAGATCACCCCTCCACTTT. It is translated as CASSPEQGRRSPLHF.